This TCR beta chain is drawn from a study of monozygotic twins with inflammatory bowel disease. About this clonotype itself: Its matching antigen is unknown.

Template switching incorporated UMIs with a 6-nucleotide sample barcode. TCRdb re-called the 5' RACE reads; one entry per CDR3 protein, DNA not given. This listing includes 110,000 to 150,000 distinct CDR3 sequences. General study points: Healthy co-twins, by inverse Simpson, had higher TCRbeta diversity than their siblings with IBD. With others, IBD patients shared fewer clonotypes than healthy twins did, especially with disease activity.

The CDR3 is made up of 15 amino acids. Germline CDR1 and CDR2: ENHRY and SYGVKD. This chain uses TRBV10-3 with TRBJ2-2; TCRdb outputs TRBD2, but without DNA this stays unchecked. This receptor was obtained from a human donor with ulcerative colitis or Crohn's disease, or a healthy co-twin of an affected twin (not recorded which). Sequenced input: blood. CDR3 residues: CAISRREGTTGELFF.